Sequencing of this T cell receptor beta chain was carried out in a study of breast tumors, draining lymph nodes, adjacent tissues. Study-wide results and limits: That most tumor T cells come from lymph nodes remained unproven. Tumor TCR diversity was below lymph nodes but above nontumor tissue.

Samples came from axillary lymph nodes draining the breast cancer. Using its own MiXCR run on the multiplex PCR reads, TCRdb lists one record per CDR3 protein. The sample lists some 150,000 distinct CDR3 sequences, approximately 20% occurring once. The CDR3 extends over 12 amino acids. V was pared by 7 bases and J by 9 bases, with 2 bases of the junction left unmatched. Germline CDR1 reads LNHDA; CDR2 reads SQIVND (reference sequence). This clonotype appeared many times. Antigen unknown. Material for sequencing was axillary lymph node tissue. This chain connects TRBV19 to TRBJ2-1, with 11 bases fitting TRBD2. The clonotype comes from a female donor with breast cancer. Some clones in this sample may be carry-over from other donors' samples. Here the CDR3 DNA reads TGTGCCAGTACTAGCGGGAGGACTGAGCAGTTCTTC. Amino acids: CASTSGRTEQFF.